This entry lists 30 T cell receptor beta chains sequenced from one sample in a study of graft-versus-host responses after intestinal transplantation. Responder cells labeled with CFSE (200,000) were co-plated with irradiated stimulator cells labeled with violet dye (200,000). Generated by immunoSEQ multiplex PCR, the TCRdb table keeps only in-frame clones and is missing some. The data contain more than 4,500 clones, 25% to 30% of them singletons. The specimen comprised alloreactive CD8+ T cells from a mixed lymphocyte reaction culture, sampled before intestinal transplant. Subset noted: CFSE-low proliferating T cells sorted from roughly six-day pre-transplant mixed lymphocyte reaction (GvH or HvG direction). These receptors were collected from a human patient who received an intestinal transplant.

In regard to this clone: A single base separates this from a much larger clone, so it may be a read error. The genes are TRBV4-2 and TRBJ2-1; D is uncertain. V lost 1 base and J 6 bases, leaving 10 bases between the germline ends. The CDR3 is 14 amino acids. CDR1 is LGHNA and CDR2 is YNFKEQ in the germline V gene. This chain's CDR3 is CASSQGSGLNEQFF. The CDR3 DNA is TGTGCCAGCAGCCAAGGGTCTGGGCTCAATGAGCAGTTCTTC.

The chain joins TRBV7-6 to TRBJ1-2, with 8 bases aligning to TRBD1. CDR1 SGHVS and CDR2 FNYEAQ come from the germline V gene. This CDR3 has 13 residues. The junction had 9 bases not matched to a gene; V was cut back by 1 base and J by 14 bases. The CDR3 nucleotides are TGTGCCAGCAGCTTAGTGACAGGGGTGTCTAGTACCTTC. It codes for CASSLVTGVSSTF.

By share of the sample, this clone is medium-sized. This sample includes further DNA sequences coding for the same CDR3. The rearrangement joins TRBV30 to TRBJ1-5; D possibly corresponds to TRBD1 (5 bases). The V gene lost 0 bases and the J gene lost 1 base, with 13 bases spanning the gap. CDR3 length: 16 residues. Per the germline V gene, CDR1 is GTSNPN and CDR2 is SVGIG (reference sequence). The CDR3 spells CAWSVTGGMSNQPQHF. CDR3 sequence (DNA): TGTGCCTGGAGTGTAACGGGGGGGATGAGCAATCAGCCCCAGCATTTT.

In its sample, this clone ranks as large. This chain connects TRBV7-9 to TRBJ1-5; D uncertain. The length of the CDR3 is 15 residues. Per germline, CDR1 SEHNR and CDR2 FQNEAQ (reference sequence). V was clipped by 1 base and J by 3 bases, with 10 bases between them. The CDR3 region has the DNA TGTGCCAGCAGCTTAGGGGCAGCTTCCAATCAGCCCCAGCATTTT. Protein: CASSLGAASNQPQHF. Complete variable domain (other parts from reference TRBV7-9 and TRBJ1-5): DTGVSQNPRHKITKRGQNVTFRCDPISEHNRLYWYRQTLGQGPEFLTYFQNEAQLEKSRLLSDRFSAERPKGSFSTLEIQRTEQGDSAMYLCASSLGAASNQPQHFGDGTRLSIL.

This clone was seen a handful of times. The V call is TRBV27, the J call TRBJ2-1, with TRBD2 identical over 11 bases. Germline loops: CDR1 MNHEY, CDR2 SMNVEV (reference sequence). J was trimmed by 3 bases and V by 2 bases; bases with no gene match: 0. This CDR3 contains 15 residues. The DNA for the CDR3 is TGTGCCAGCAGTTTAGGGACTAGCGGCTACAATGAGCAGTTCTTC. Its protein is CASSLGTSGYNEQFF.

J is TRBJ1-1 and V is TRBV11-2, with TRBD1 identical over 7 bases. Germline-derived CDR1 and CDR2 are SGHAT and FQNNGV. With 5 bases clipped from V and 1 base from J, the junction kept 4 bases outside the gene matches. CDR3 size: 14 residues. CDR3 amino acids: CASSDRVWNTEAFF. CDR3 DNA sequence: TGTGCCAGCAGCGACAGGGTATGGAACACTGAAGCTTTCTTT.

In its sample, this clone was seen a few times. This chain links TRBV5-6 with TRBJ1-6; D is uncertain. Per germline, CDR1 SGHDT and CDR2 YYEEEE. This CDR3 has 15 residues. Trimming removed 0 bases at V and 6 bases at J, with 10 bases between. The CDR3 sequence is CASSLVEQTNSPLHF. The DNA for the CDR3 is TGTGCCAGCAGCTTGGTAGAACAGACTAATTCACCCCTCCACTTT.

This clone was observed a handful of times. This chain uses TRBV5-1 with TRBJ1-5; no firm D call. Trimming took off 0 bases at V and 3 bases at J, with 10 bases between the two ends. Germline CDR1 is SGHRS and CDR2 is YFSETQ. The CDR3 spans 15 residues. CDR3: CASSLGENDNQPQHF. The CDR3 coding sequence is TGCGCCAGCAGCTTGGGGGAAAACGACAATCAGCCCCAGCATTTT.

The V gene is TRBV6-1, the J gene TRBJ2-5; D is undetermined. Germline V lookup: CDR1 MNHNS, CDR2 SASEGT. The ends were cut back, 3 bases at V and 5 bases at J, with 13 bases in the middle. The CDR3 has 14 residues. The DNA for the CDR3 is TGTGCCAGCAGTGACAGGACCCGTGGCGAGACCCAGTACTTC. Amino acid sequence: CASSDRTRGETQYF.

V and J are TRBV6-5 and TRBJ2-3; D remains ambiguous. CDR3 length: 14 amino acids. CDR1 and CDR2 from the germline V gene are MNHEY and SVGAGI. Trimming pared 6 bases from V and 3 bases from J, leaving 13 bases between. The CDR3: CASRWAQPTDTQYF. The CDR3 coding sequence is TGTGCCAGCAGATGGGCCCAGCCGACAGATACGCAGTATTTT.

This clone was observed a few times. The J gene is TRBJ1-5, the V gene TRBV7-3; 8 nucleotides match TRBD1. The CDR3 consists of 15 residues. Germline values: CDR1 SGHTA, CDR2 FQGTGA. Losses at the gene ends were 5 bases for V and 2 bases for J; bases not matched to a gene: 5. CDR3 DNA sequence: TGTGCCAGCAGCGCAGGGGGCGTCGGCAATCAGCCCCAGCATTTT. It yields the protein CASSAGGVGNQPQHF. Together with reference TRBV7-3 and TRBJ1-5, the CDR3 gives the full variable domain: GAGVSQTPSNKVTEKGKYVELRCDPISGHTALYWYRQSLGQGPEFLIYFQGTGAADDSGLPNDRFFAVRPEGSVSTLKIQRTERGDSAVYLCASSAGGVGNQPQHFGDGTRLSIL.

The chain uses TRBV7-6 and TRBJ2-3; TRBD2 agrees at 15 bases. V trimming: 3 bases; J trimming: 1 base; junction bases outside the gene matches: 11. Germline V CDR1 and CDR2: SGHVS, FNYEAQ. This CDR3 region has 20 residues. The CDR3 sequence: CASSFGGLAGGPGGTDTQYF. For the CDR3, the DNA is TGTGCCAGCAGCTTCGGAGGACTAGCGGGAGGGCCAGGCGGCACAGATACGCAGTATTTT. Using reference TRBV7-6 and TRBJ2-3 for the parts outside the CDR3, the full variable domain is GAGVSQSPRYKVTKRGQDVALRCDPISGHVSLYWYRQALGQGPEFLTYFNYEAQQDKSGLPNDRFSAERPEGSISTLTIQRTEQRDSAMYRCASSFGGLAGGPGGTDTQYFGPGTRLTVL.

V gene TRBV9 combines with J gene TRBJ2-7, with 10 bases identical to TRBD1. CDR3 length: 15 amino acids. Germline CDR1 and CDR2: SGDLS and YYNGEE. After removal of 4 bases from V and 3 bases from J, the junction contained 7 bases not matched to a gene. The CDR3 bases are TGTGCCAGCAGCTCTGAGGGACAGGGGATCTACGAGCAGTACTTC. Translating gives CASSSEGQGIYEQYF.

Within the sample, this clone is medium-sized. The V gene is TRBV19, the J gene TRBJ2-7; D not resolved. There are 14 residues in the CDR3. Germline-derived CDR1 and CDR2 are LNHDA and SQIVND (reference sequence). V was shortened by 3 bases and J by 3 bases, with 12 bases between the two germline ends. This CDR3 reads CASSMGLNGYEQYF. DNA of the CDR3: TGTGCCAGTAGTATGGGCCTCAACGGCTACGAGCAGTACTTC.

Only one count was recorded for this clone. The chain is built from TRBV9 and TRBJ1-2; D remains unclear. Per the germline V gene, CDR1 is SGDLS and CDR2 is YYNGEE. Between the trimmed V and J ends, which lost 4 bases and 10 bases, there was a span of 14 bases. This CDR3 is built from 12 residues. CDR3 in amino acids: CASSPGGYVYTF. The CDR3 nucleotides are TGTGCCAGCAGCCCGGGCGGGTACGTCTACACCTTC.

This clone has more than one count but fewer than ten. The rearrangement joins TRBV5-6 to TRBJ1-6; weak D call: TRBD1 (6 bases). This CDR3 spans 16 amino acids. Germline lookup yields CDR1 SGHDT and CDR2 YYEEEE. V dropped 1 base and J dropped 14 bases, with 22 bases sitting between them. The CDR3 is CASSLTEGPGVRALHF. For the CDR3, the DNA is TGTGCCAGCAGCTTGACCGAGGGCCCAGGGGTGAGGGCCCTCCACTTT.

The chain joins TRBV7-6 to TRBJ2-7; D is perhaps TRBD1 or TRBD2 (5 bases each). V was clipped by 5 bases and J by 3 bases, with 17 bases between them. The V gene's germline CDR1 is SGHVS and CDR2 FNYEAQ. This CDR3 comprises 15 residues. The CDR3 DNA is TGTGCCAGCAGCGACGGGGCAGGTCTAAACTACGAGCAGTACTTC. Protein sequence: CASSDGAGLNYEQYF.

The chain recombines TRBV30 with TRBJ1-1; no clear D. This CDR3 spans 15 amino acids. Germline assignment: CDR1 GTSNPN and CDR2 SVGIG (reference sequence). V dropped 0 bases and J dropped 2 bases, with 13 bases sitting between them. DNA for the CDR3: TGTGCCTGGAGTGTACTTCGGGAAATTAACACTGAAGCTTTCTTT. This translates into CAWSVLREINTEAFF.

The rearrangement uses TRBV5-4 and TRBJ2-4; 9 bases map to TRBD1. Germline-derived CDR1 and CDR2 are SGHNT and YYREEE (reference sequence). Germline trimming cut 0 bases from V and 6 bases from J; bases unmatched to any gene: 1. This CDR3 is built from 14 residues. CDR3 DNA: TGTGCCAGCAGCTTGGAGGGACAGGGAAACATTCAGTACTTC. Translation gives CASSLEGQGNIQYF.

The genes are TRBV18 and TRBJ2-2, with 9 bases matching TRBD2. Germline CDR1 is KGHSH and CDR2 is LQKENI. Trimming cost V 3 bases and J 1 base; bases outside gene matches: 3. The CDR3 has 16 residues. This CDR3 reads CASSPGLALNTGELFF. CDR3 DNA sequence: TGTGCCAGCTCACCCGGACTAGCGCTGAACACCGGGGAGCTGTTTTTT.

The rearrangement uses TRBV11-2 and TRBJ2-1; D perhaps matches TRBD1 (6 bases). Trimming took off 8 bases at V and 10 bases at J, with 15 bases between the two ends. CDR1 is SGHAT, CDR2 FQNNGV, per germline. This CDR3 is built from 12 residues. The CDR3 DNA sequence: TGTGCCAGCCGCTCCCGGACAGAAGAGCAGTTCTTC. Its translation is CASRSRTEEQFF.

The CDR3 nucleotides read TGTGCCGGGATGGCAGACTATAATTCACCCCTCCACTTT. Translation: CAGMADYNSPLHF. The V gene is TRBV5-3, the J gene TRBJ1-6; D not certain. TRBV5-3 is filed as an ORF, its function uncertain. Between the trimmed V and J ends, which lost 10 bases and 3 bases, there was a span of 11 bases. The CDR3 runs to 13 residues.

The V and J genes are TRBV7-9 and TRBJ2-1, with a possible D match to TRBD1 (6 bases). The CDR3 contains 11 residues. Germline lookup yields CDR1 SEHNR and CDR2 FQNEAQ (reference sequence). V lost 3 bases and J lost 10, with 7 bases in between. CDR3 nucleotide sequence: TGTGCCAGCAGCTTGGGGACAGAGCAGTTCTTC. This translates into CASSLGTEQFF.

The CDR3: CASSLLVQGEKSYGYTF. The DNA of the CDR3 is TGTGCCAGCAGCTTATTGGTCCAGGGGGAAAAGAGCTATGGCTACACCTTC. This sequence joins TRBV7-4 and TRBJ1-2; the match to TRBD1 covers 7 bases. The CDR3 has 17 amino acids. The germline gives CDR1 SGHVT, CDR2 SQSDAQ. J was trimmed by 4 bases and V by 2 bases; bases with no gene match: 13. Complete variable domain (other parts from reference TRBV7-4 and TRBJ1-2): GAGVSQSPRYKVAKRGRDVALRCDSISGHVTLYWYRQTLGQGSEVLTYSQSDAQRDKSGRPSGRFSAERPERSVSTLKIQRTEQGDSAVYLCASSLLVQGEKSYGYTFGSGTRLTVV.

This clone came up a few times. CDR3 sequence: CASARGGNQPQHF. The CDR3 coding sequence is TGTGCCAGCGCCAGGGGGGGCAATCAGCCCCAGCATTTT. V and J are TRBV6-9 and TRBJ1-5, with 7 bases lining up with TRBD1. The CDR3 has 13 amino acids. V gave up 8 bases and J gave up 2 bases; unmatched junction bases: 3. In germline, CDR1 is MNHGY, CDR2 SVAAGI.

The chain links TRBV7-9 to TRBJ2-7; D not resolved. Trimming shortened V by 5 bases and J by 2 bases, and 10 bases separated the two germline ends. Germline CDR1 is SEHNR and CDR2 is FQNEAQ (reference sequence). The CDR3 contains 13 residues. The CDR3 here is CASSPQLTYEQYF. In nucleotides, the CDR3 is TGTGCCAGCAGCCCGCAGCTTACCTACGAGCAGTACTTC.

The rearrangement joins TRBV7-7 to TRBJ2-3, with TRBD2 matching 7 bases. The junction had 5 bases not matched to a gene; V was cut back by 5 bases and J by 3 bases. Germline values: CDR1 SSHAT, CDR2 FNYEAQ (reference sequence). CDR3 size: 14 residues. CDR3 sequence reads: CASSPLGGTDTQYF. The CDR3 DNA is TGTGCCAGCAGCCCGCTGGGGGGGACAGATACGCAGTATTTT.

By sample share, this clone is large. The chain has TRBV7-9 and TRBJ1-2; 8 bases map to TRBD1. CDR3 length equals 15 residues. The trim removed 5 bases at V and 8 bases at J, leaving 13 bases unmatched. In germline, CDR1 is SEHNR, CDR2 FQNEAQ (reference sequence). The CDR3 DNA follows: TGTGCCAGCAGCCCTTTTGGACAGGGCCTGCTGGGCTACACCTTC. Protein: CASSPFGQGLLGYTF.

The J gene is TRBJ2-3, the V gene TRBV9, with 7 bases identical to TRBD2. V was pared by 5 bases and J by 0 bases, with 9 bases of the junction left unmatched. The germline CDR1 and CDR2 sequences are SGDLS and YYNGEE. The CDR3 is 16 residues long. The CDR3 spells CASSRPTSPSTDTQYF. The CDR3 DNA reads TGTGCCAGCAGTCGCCCGACTAGCCCAAGCACAGATACGCAGTATTTT.

This chain connects TRBV9 to TRBJ2-7, with D maybe TRBD2 (5 bases). V was clipped by 3 bases and J by 4 bases, with 8 bases between them. CDR3 length: 12 residues. Germline V lookup: CDR1 SGDLS, CDR2 YYNGEE. The CDR3 DNA is TGTGCCAGCAGCGGAGGGCCGTACGAGCAGTACTTC. This encodes CASSGGPYEQYF.